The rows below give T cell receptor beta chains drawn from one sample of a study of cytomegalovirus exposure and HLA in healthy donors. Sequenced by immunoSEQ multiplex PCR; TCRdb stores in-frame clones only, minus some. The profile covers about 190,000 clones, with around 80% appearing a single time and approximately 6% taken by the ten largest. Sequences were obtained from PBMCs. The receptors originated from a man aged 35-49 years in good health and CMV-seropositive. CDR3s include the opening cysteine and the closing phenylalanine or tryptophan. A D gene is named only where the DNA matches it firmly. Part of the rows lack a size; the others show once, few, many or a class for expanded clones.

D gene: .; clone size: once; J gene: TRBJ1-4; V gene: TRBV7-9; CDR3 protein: CASTIGGEELFF; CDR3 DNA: TGTGCCAGCACCATAGGGGGGGAGGAACTGTTTTTT
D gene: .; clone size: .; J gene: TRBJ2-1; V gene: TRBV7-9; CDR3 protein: CASSQGGVEQFF; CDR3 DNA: TGTGCCAGCAGCCAAGGGGGGGTTGAGCAGTTCTTC
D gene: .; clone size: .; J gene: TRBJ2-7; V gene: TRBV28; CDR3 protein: CASSFEVLGGEQYF; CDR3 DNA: TGTGCCAGCAGTTTTGAGGTGCTGGGAGGCGAGCAGTACTTC
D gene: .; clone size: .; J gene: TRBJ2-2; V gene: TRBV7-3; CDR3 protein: CASSLLAGQNTGELFF; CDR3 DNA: TGTGCCAGCAGCCTCCTCGCGGGCCAGAACACCGGGGAGCTGTTTTTT
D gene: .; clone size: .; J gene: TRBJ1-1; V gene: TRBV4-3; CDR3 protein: CASSQGGVNTEAFF; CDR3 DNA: TGCGCCAGCAGCCAAGGCGGGGTGAACACTGAAGCTTTCTTT
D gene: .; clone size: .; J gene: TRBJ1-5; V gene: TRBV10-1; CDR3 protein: CASSEGGQPQHF; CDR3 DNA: TGCGCCAGCAGTGAGGGCGGTCAGCCCCAGCATTTT
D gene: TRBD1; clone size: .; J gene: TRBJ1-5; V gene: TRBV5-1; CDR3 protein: CASSLGGGGQPQHF; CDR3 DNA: TGCGCCAGCAGCTTAGGAGGGGGCGGTCAGCCCCAGCATTTT
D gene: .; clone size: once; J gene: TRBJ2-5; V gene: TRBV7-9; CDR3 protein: CSSSYLGETQYF; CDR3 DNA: TGTTCCAGCAGCTACCTCGGGGAGACCCAGTACTTC
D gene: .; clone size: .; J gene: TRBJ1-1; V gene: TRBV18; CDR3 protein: CASSPSPGGVTEAFF; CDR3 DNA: TGTGCCAGCTCACCATCTCCGGGGGGAGTCACTGAAGCTTTCTTT
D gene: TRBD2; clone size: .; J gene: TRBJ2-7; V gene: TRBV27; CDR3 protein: CASSSYSGGSSYEQYF; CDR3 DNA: TGTGCCAGCAGTTCCTATAGCGGGGGAAGCTCCTACGAGCAGTACTTC
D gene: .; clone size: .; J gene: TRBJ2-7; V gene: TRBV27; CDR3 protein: CASRAADGWSYEQYF; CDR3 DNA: TGTGCCAGCAGGGCCGCCGACGGGTGGTCCTACGAGCAGTACTTC
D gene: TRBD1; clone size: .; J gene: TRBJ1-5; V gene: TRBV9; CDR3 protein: CASGTDNSNQPQHF; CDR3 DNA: TGTGCCAGTGGGACAGACAATAGCAATCAGCCCCAGCATTTT
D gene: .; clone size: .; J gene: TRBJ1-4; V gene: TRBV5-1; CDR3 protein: CASNPQGLIATNEKLFF; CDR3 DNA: TGCGCCAGCAACCCCCAGGGGCTGATTGCAACTAATGAAAAACTGTTTTTT
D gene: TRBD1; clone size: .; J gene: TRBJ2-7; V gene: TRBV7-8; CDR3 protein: CASSYGQGEGYEQYF; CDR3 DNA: TGTGCCAGCAGCTACGGACAGGGCGAGGGCTACGAGCAGTACTTC
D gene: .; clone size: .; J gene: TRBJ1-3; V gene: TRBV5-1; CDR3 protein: CASSVRSGNTIYF; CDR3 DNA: TGCGCCAGCTCCGTGCGTTCTGGAAACACCATATATTTT
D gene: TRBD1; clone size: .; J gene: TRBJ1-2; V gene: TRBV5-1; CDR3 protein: CASSDRTGTGGYTF; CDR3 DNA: TGCGCCAGCAGCGACCGGACAGGGACGGGTGGCTACACCTTC
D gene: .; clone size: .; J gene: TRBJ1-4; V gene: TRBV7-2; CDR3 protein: CASSLAQREKLFF; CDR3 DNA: TGTGCCAGCAGCTTAGCGCAGAGGGAAAAACTGTTTTTT
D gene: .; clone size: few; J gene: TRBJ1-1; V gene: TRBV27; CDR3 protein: CASSLYGEAFF; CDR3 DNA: TGTGCCAGCAGTTTGTACGGGGAAGCTTTCTTT
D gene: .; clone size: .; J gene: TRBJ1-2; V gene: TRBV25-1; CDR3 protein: CASSGTPLTDGYTF; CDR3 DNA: TGTGCCAGCAGTGGTACCCCTTTAACGGATGGCTACACCTTC
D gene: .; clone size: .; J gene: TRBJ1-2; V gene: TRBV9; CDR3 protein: CASSGQRHGYTF; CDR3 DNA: TGTGCCAGCAGCGGGCAGCGCCATGGCTACACCTTC
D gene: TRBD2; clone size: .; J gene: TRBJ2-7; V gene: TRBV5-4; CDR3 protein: CASSSGTSGRNEQYF; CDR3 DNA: TGTGCCAGCAGCTCTGGGACTAGCGGGAGGAACGAGCAGTACTTC
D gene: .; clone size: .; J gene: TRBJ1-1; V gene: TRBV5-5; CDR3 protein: CASSSQVINTEAFF; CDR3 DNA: TGTGCCAGCAGCTCCCAGGTTATCAACACTGAAGCTTTCTTT